The 21 T cell receptor beta chains presented below share a single source sample, sequenced in a study of T cells in Graves' hyperthyroidism and ophthalmopathy. Amplification of TCR beta CDR3 regions used RNA as the template. In the first-round RT-PCR of the TCR CDR3, the HTBI primer set was used. TCRdb analysed the multiplex PCR reads with MiXCR anew, one entry per CDR3 protein. The sample lists approximately 28,000 distinct CDR3 sequences, roughly 45% occurring once. Sequencing used blood. The receptors derive from a woman younger than 45 with Graves' hyperthyroidism.

The chain joins TRBV12-3 or TRBV12-4 to TRBJ2-2, with D unclear. V lost 3 bases, J lost 8 bases, and 16 bases lay in between. The CDR3 contains 15 residues. The DNA of the CDR3 is TGTGCCAGCAGTTTGGGCCAGGCATTTCTGGGGGAGCTGTTTTTT. Protein sequence: CASSLGQAFLGELFF.

The chain links TRBV24-1 to TRBJ2-2; weak D call: TRBD2 (6 bases). Between the trimmed V and J ends, which lost 5 bases and 9 bases, there was a span of 15 bases. CDR3 length equals 14 residues. In germline, CDR1 is KGHDR, CDR2 SFDVKD. The CDR3, as DNA: TGTGCCACCAGTGGAGACGGGGGAAGTTGGGAGCTGTTTTTT. This codes for CATSGDGGSWELFF.

This CDR3 reads CASSVSPRRETQYF. CDR3 in DNA: TGTGCCAGCAGCGTCTCCCCTAGACGGGAGACCCAGTACTTC. V usage is TRBV9 and J usage is TRBJ2-5; D not resolved. There are 14 residues in the CDR3. Germline CDR1 and CDR2: SGDLS and YYNGEE. Trimming took 2 bases from V and 5 from J, leaving 13 bases between them. Together with reference TRBV9 and TRBJ2-5, the CDR3 gives the full variable domain: DSGVTQTPKHLITATGQRVTLRCSPRSGDLSVYWYQQSLDQGLQFLIQYYNGEERAKGNILERFSAQQFPDLHSELNLSSLELGDSALYFCASSVSPRRETQYFGPGTRLLVL.

The chain employs TRBV30 and TRBJ1-5; no clear D gene. The CDR3 spans 14 residues. CDR1 GTSNPN and CDR2 SVGIG come from the germline V gene (reference sequence). V lost 1 base and J lost 8, with 15 bases in between. Here the CDR3 DNA reads TGTGCCTGGAGTGACGGTAACTTTGACGAGCCCCAGCATTTT. It yields the protein CAWSDGNFDEPQHF. The entire variable domain, with the rest obtained from reference TRBV30 and TRBJ1-5, is as follows: SQTIHQWPATLVQPVGSPLSLECTVEGTSNPNLYWYRQAAGRGLQLLFYSVGIGQISSEVPQNLSASRPQDRQFILSSKKLLLSDSGFYLCAWSDGNFDEPQHFGDGTRLSIL.

This clonotype was observed at least ten times. The gene calls are TRBV11-2 and TRBJ2-1, with D possibly being TRBD1 (5 bases). Trimming shortened V by 5 bases and J by 7 bases, and 12 bases separated the two germline ends. Germline V gives CDR1 SGHAT, CDR2 FQNNGV. The CDR3 extends over 13 amino acids. The CDR3 is CASSKGQGNEQFF. DNA for the CDR3: TGTGCCAGCAGCAAGGGTCAGGGAAATGAGCAGTTCTTC.

This clonotype was counted ten times or more. The gene calls are TRBV6-2 or TRBV6-3 and TRBJ1-2, with TRBD1 matching 8 bases. Germline lookup yields CDR1 MNHEY and CDR2 SVGEGT. The length of the CDR3 is 16 residues. After removal of 4 bases from V and 2 bases from J, the junction contained 9 bases not matched to a gene. This chain's CDR3 is CASSWNGQGVNYGYTF. The CDR3, as DNA: TGTGCCAGCAGTTGGAACGGACAGGGAGTCAACTATGGCTACACCTTC.

By its share, this clonotype is medium-sized (0.01 to 0.1%). J is TRBJ2-5 and V is TRBV20-1, with D uncertain. This CDR3 comprises 12 residues. In germline, CDR1 is DFQATT, CDR2 SNEGSKA (reference sequence). V lost 6 bases and J 4 bases, leaving 12 bases between the germline ends. The DNA for the CDR3 is TGCAGTGCCGCCCCCTGGCGAGAGACCCAGTACTTC. Its translation is CSAAPWRETQYF.

The rearrangement uses TRBV7-6 and TRBJ2-5; D gene ambiguous. The V gene lost 1 base and the J gene lost 5 bases, with 8 bases spanning the gap. The CDR3 consists of 13 residues. CDR1 and CDR2 from the germline V gene are SGHVS and FNYEAQ. This CDR3 is CASSLEPGETQYF. Here the CDR3 DNA reads TGTGCCAGCAGCTTAGAACCCGGTGAGACCCAGTACTTC.

This clonotype was counted ten times or more. V and J are TRBV9 and TRBJ2-6; TRBD1 or TRBD2 may be the D gene (5 bases each). This CDR3 has 15 amino acids. Trimming removed 4 bases at V and 4 bases at J, with 12 bases between. Germline CDR1 reads SGDLS; CDR2 reads YYNGEE. The CDR3 loop is CASSTTWGGANVLTF. The CDR3 DNA is TGTGCCAGCAGCACGACCTGGGGGGGGGCCAACGTCCTGACTTTC.

The sample holds many counts of this clonotype. The chain links TRBV5-1 to TRBJ2-3; the match to TRBD1 covers 8 bases. The trim removed 4 bases at V and 6 bases at J, leaving 4 bases unmatched. CDR3 length: 13 residues. Germline values: CDR1 SGHRS, CDR2 YFSETQ. Written as DNA, the CDR3 is TGCGCCAGCAGCCTTTGGACAGGGGATACGCAGTATTTT. Its translation: CASSLWTGDTQYF. The complete variable domain, with remaining parts taken from reference TRBV5-1 and TRBJ2-3, reads KAGVTQTPRYLIKTRGQQVTLSCSPISGHRSVSWYQQTPGQGLQFLFEYFSETQRNKGNFPGRFSGRQFSNSRSEMNVSTLELGDSALYLCASSLWTGDTQYFGPGTRLTVL.

This clonotype showed up many times. V and J are TRBV6-5 and TRBJ1-5, with a possible D match to TRBD1 (6 bases). V lost 5 bases, J lost 9 bases, and 14 bases lay in between. CDR3 length: 13 residues. Looked up from germline, CDR1 is MNHEY and CDR2 is SVGAGI. CDR3: CASSNPTGRPQHF. CDR3 DNA sequence: TGTGCCAGCAGTAACCCTACAGGGCGGCCCCAGCATTTT.

The chain recombines TRBV20-1 with TRBJ2-7; D gene unclear. The CDR3 runs 11 residues. V lost 3 bases, J lost 2 bases, and 5 bases lay in between. Germline CDR1 DFQATT, CDR2 SNEGSKA (reference sequence). The CDR3 DNA reads as TGCAGTGCTAGTACCCCCTACGAGCAGTACTTC. It yields the protein CSASTPYEQYF.

The chain is built from TRBV19 and TRBJ2-1; 11 bases line up with TRBD2. The ends lost 4 bases at V and 9 bases at J; junction bases unmatched: 8. Germline V gives CDR1 LNHDA, CDR2 SQIVND (reference sequence). The CDR3 sequence is 15 residues long. The DNA for the CDR3 is TGTGCCAGTAGTACGGCTAGCGGGAGGCCGGGTGAGCAGTTCTTC. Protein: CASSTASGRPGEQFF.

This clonotype was recorded many times. This chain connects TRBV6-2 or TRBV6-3 to TRBJ2-7; 8 bases match TRBD2. J gave up 6 bases and V 0 bases, and 4 bases lay outside the gene matches. Per the germline V gene, CDR1 is MNHEY and CDR2 is SVGEGT. This CDR3 has 14 residues. CDR3 nucleotide sequence: TGTGCCAGCAGTTACTCGGTTACTAGCGGCGAGCAGTACTTC. Protein product: CASSYSVTSGEQYF.

In the case of this clonotype: The junction departs from germline at one end; a sequencing error may be responsible. The chain uses TRBV28 and TRBJ2-1; TRBD2 matches at 9 bases. CDR1 and CDR2 from the germline V gene are MDHEN and SYDVKM. There are 16 residues in the CDR3. CDR3 coding DNA: TGTGCCAGCAGTTACCTCGGCGGGAGGGTCAGGAATGAGCAGTCCTTC. It is translated as CASSYLGGRVRNEQSF.

The J gene is TRBJ1-5, the V gene TRBV24-1; 8 positions match TRBD1. This CDR3 is built from 14 residues. Germline CDR1 reads KGHDR; CDR2 reads SFDVKD. V gave up 6 bases and J gave up 4 bases; unmatched junction bases: 4. The CDR3 region has the DNA TGTGCCACCAGTCCCGGACAGGGTAATCAGCCCCAGCATTTT. Its translation: CATSPGQGNQPQHF.

Concerning this clonotype: This sequence may be a read error, since a much larger clone differs from it by one base. V usage is TRBV6-1 and J usage is TRBJ2-2, with TRBD2 matching 7 bases. The CDR3 is 17 amino acids. Germline CDR1 is MNHNS and CDR2 is SASEGT. For the CDR3, the DNA is TGTACCAGCAGTGAACTGTGGGGGGGGGGGAACACCGGGGAGCTGTTTTTT. Translating it yields CTSSELWGGGNTGELFF.

The rearrangement links TRBV2 to TRBJ1-1; TRBD1 aligns across 9 bases. This CDR3 is 14 amino acids long. Germline lookup yields CDR1 SNHLY and CDR2 FYNNEI. The junction had 4 bases not matched to a gene; V was cut back by 7 bases and J by 1 base. The CDR3 here is CASTTGQGNTEAFF. CDR3 nucleotide sequence: TGTGCCAGCACAACGGGACAGGGGAACACTGAAGCTTTCTTT.

Remarks on this clonotype: A read error is likely, as this CDR3 ends without the conserved phenylalanine or tryptophan. No DNA is shown, since the ends of the CDR3 on it are uncertain; the CDR3 is the one TCRdb lists. V gene TRBV7-9 combines with J gene TRBJ1-5; the table's D call TRBD1 went unverified against the DNA. Ends included, the CDR3 has 8 residues. CDR1 is SEHNR, CDR2 FQNEAQ, per germline (reference sequence). The CDR3 sequence is CASSGDRV.

In this sample, this clonotype turned up many times. The CDR3 DNA is TGTGCCTGGGGACCGAGCTACGAGCAGTACTTC. It translates to CAWGPSYEQYF. This chain links TRBV30 with TRBJ2-7, with unresolved D. The CDR3 totals 11 residues. Trimming removed 5 bases at V and 3 bases at J, with 8 bases between. Germline assignment: CDR1 GTSNPN and CDR2 SVGIG (reference sequence).

As to this clonotype: Its ends do not fully match the called genes, so a read error is possible. The V gene is TRBV18, the J gene TRBJ2-5; TRBD2 matches 8 bases. The CDR3 covers 15 residues. Germline values: CDR1 KGHSH, CDR2 LQKENI. The CDR3 nucleotides are TGTGCCAGCCCACCATACACTAGCGGCCAAGAGACCCAGTACTTC. This encodes CASPPYTSGQETQYF.